These 13 T cell receptor beta chains were all obtained from the same sample, sequenced in a study of blood T cells in healthy people across ages. Primers used in a second PCR of about 6 to 12 cycles were a sample-barcoded 5' primer and a J-beta primer mix. Each CDR3 protein gets one entry after TCRdb re-called the 5' RACE reads with MiXCR. The table records roughly 680,000 distinct CDR3 sequences, roughly half of them present only once. Sequenced sample: blood. The receptors shown here come from a woman aged 80 or over in good health.

With respect to this clonotype: Given a much more abundant clone one base away, this may be a read error. The rearrangement joins TRBV2 to TRBJ2-5; 7 nucleotides align to TRBD2. Trimming removed 5 bases from V and 11 bases from J; junction bases left unmatched: 17. The CDR3 loop spans 15 amino acids. Germline values: CDR1 SNHLY, CDR2 FYNNEI. The CDR3 sequence: CASSHREVQGNGQYF. In DNA, the CDR3 is TGTGCCAGCAGTCACCGGGAGGTGCAGGGCAATGGGCAGTACTTC.

This clonotype came up many times. The V call is TRBV18, the J call TRBJ2-1; 8 positions agree with TRBD2. This CDR3 is built from 15 residues. V was clipped by 3 bases and J by 2 bases; unmatched bases: 3. CDR1 is KGHSH, CDR2 LQKENI, per germline. The CDR3 loop reads CASSPNGGAYNEQFF. In DNA form, the CDR3 reads TGTGCCAGCTCACCCAACGGGGGGGCCTACAATGAGCAGTTCTTC.

The J gene is TRBJ2-5, the V gene TRBV9, with 8 bases matching TRBD2. After removal of 4 bases from V and 1 base from J, the junction contained 9 bases not matched to a gene. Per germline, CDR1 SGDLS and CDR2 YYNGEE. The length of the CDR3 is 16 residues. In DNA, the CDR3 is TGTGCCAGCAGCCTAATCGGGGGGGTGGGCCAAGAGACCCAGTACTTC. This sequence encodes CASSLIGGVGQETQYF.

This rearrangement joins TRBV6-6 to TRBJ1-2; maybe TRBD1 (6 bases). The germline V gene has CDR1 MNHNY and CDR2 SVGAGI (reference sequence). CDR3 length equals 15 residues. V shed 6 bases and J shed 4 bases, with 18 bases lying between them. The CDR3 reads CASSPDSETTYGYTF. DNA for the CDR3: TGTGCCAGCAGCCCGGACAGCGAAACAACCTATGGCTACACCTTC.

The chain uses TRBV19 and TRBJ2-2; 13 bases line up with TRBD2. The V segment lost 2 bases and the J segment 4 bases; nucleotides outside the gene matches: 4. Germline V gene sequence: CDR1 LNHDA, CDR2 SQIVND (reference sequence). The CDR3 is 17 residues long. The CDR3 loop is CASSIRLAGGSTGELFF. CDR3 DNA sequence: TGTGCCAGTAGTATACGACTAGCGGGGGGAAGCACCGGGGAGCTGTTTTTT.

This clonotype was counted once. This chain connects TRBV27 to TRBJ2-4, with TRBD2 as a possible D gene (5 bases). TRBJ2-7 matches the DNA end more closely, so the J call is doubtful. The CDR3 runs to 16 residues. Germline values: CDR1 MNHEY, CDR2 SMNVEV (reference sequence). The CDR3 DNA reads as TGTGCCAGCAGTACCGCCTCGACGGGGATCGGGTACGAGCAGTACTTC. Encoded protein: CASSTASTGIGYEQYF.

V gene TRBV7-2 combines with J gene TRBJ1-2; perhaps TRBD1 as D (6 bases). V was clipped by 6 bases and J by 10 bases, with 18 bases between them. The CDR3 has 13 residues. CDR1 is SGHTA, CDR2 FQGNSA, per germline. CDR3 residues: CASSPGGLRDYTF. In DNA form, the CDR3 reads TGTGCCAGCAGTCCCGGGGGGCTTAGAGACTACACCTTC.

This clonotype was seen at least ten times. The rearrangement joins TRBV28 to TRBJ1-6, with D uncertain. Looked up from germline, CDR1 is MDHEN and CDR2 is SYDVKM. The V end was cut by 5 bases, the J end by 0 bases, with 8 bases between. The CDR3 totals 15 residues. The CDR3 bases are TGTGCCAGCAGTCGGACGAGCTCCTATAATTCACCCCTCCACTTT. Encoded protein: CASSRTSSYNSPLHF.

V and J are TRBV20-1 and TRBJ2-7; D tentatively reads TRBD1 or TRBD2 (7 bases each). This CDR3 region has 16 residues. Germline assignment: CDR1 DFQATT and CDR2 SNEGSKA (reference sequence). The V gene lost 0 bases and the J gene lost 1 base, with 16 bases spanning the gap. CDR3 sequence: CSARDPRGTVSYEQYF. CDR3 nucleotides: TGCAGTGCTAGAGATCCGCGGGGGACAGTGTCCTACGAGCAGTACTTC.

The sample holds a few counts of this clonotype. The chain links TRBV27 to TRBJ2-7; D is uncertain. Germline V lookup: CDR1 MNHEY, CDR2 SMNVEV (reference sequence). Trimming removed 4 bases from V and 4 bases from J, with 23 bases in between. The CDR3 has 17 residues. CDR3 DNA sequence: TGTGCCAGCAGTTCCCCAGTCAGGATGGGGATCGGATACGAGCAGTACTTC. It encodes CASSSPVRMGIGYEQYF.

This clonotype was counted a few times. The rearrangement joins TRBV15 to TRBJ1-5; possible D gene TRBD1, 5 bases. This CDR3 is built from 15 residues. CDR1 and CDR2 from the germline V gene are LNHNV and YYDKDF (reference sequence). Trimming removed 5 bases from V and 10 bases from J, with 21 bases in between. In nucleotides, the CDR3 is TGTGCCACCAGCCCACGGGTGGGGGAAGGGGTTCCCCAGCATTTT. Translating gives CATSPRVGEGVPQHF.

The chain combines TRBV3-1 with TRBJ2-3; no firm D call. The germline V and J ends were trimmed by 8 bases and 2 bases, with 8 bases remaining between them. The CDR3 is made up of 12 amino acids. Germline loops: CDR1 LGHDT, CDR2 YNNKEL (reference sequence). CDR3 residues: CASGTYTDTQYF. The CDR3, as DNA: TGTGCCAGCGGAACCTACACAGATACGCAGTATTTT.

The chain links TRBV20-1 to TRBJ2-5; D possibly corresponds to TRBD2 (6 bases). Germline CDR1 and CDR2: DFQATT and SNEGSKA (reference sequence). The CDR3 has 12 residues. Trimming removed 2 bases from V and 11 bases from J, with 15 bases in between. The CDR3 region has the DNA TGCAGTGCTAGATGGAGGGGAAATGAGCAGTACTTC. Its protein product is CSARWRGNEQYF.